This T cell receptor beta chain was captured in a study of CD8+CD57+ T cells in acquired aplastic anemia (dated by TCRdb to 2016 to 2018). Describing the broader study: DNA extracted from sorted CD4+ and CD8+ cells had a mean of about 3.2 ug, with a range of roughly 0.19 to 27.4 ug. CD8+CD57+ expansion was defined as frequency above the mean frequency observed in healthy subjects. The study at large found these results: CD8+ Simpson's diversity did not differ significantly between patients and healthy controls (P=0.060). Although 25 to 30 CD8+ CDR3 sequences were shared by patients and controls, these sequences appeared highly expressed in patients and within the immunodominant clones of patients.

Patients chosen for sequencing had shown expansion of CD8+CD57+ cells by flow cytometry. All patients had severe acquired aplastic anemia diagnosed by International Study of Aplastic Anemia and Agranulocytosis and Camitta criteria. Patients had received no therapy at the time of blood sampling. TCR repertoires of sorted CD4+ and CD8+ blood T cells from severe aplastic anemia patients and healthy subjects were deep-sequenced in the study. In the USA, patient enrollment took place under clinicaltrials.gov protocols 00001620, 01623167, 00001397, 00071045, 00081523 and 00961064. Ficoll-Paque density gradient centrifugation was used to isolate peripheral blood mononuclear cells. Before DNA was extracted, CD4+ and CD8+ T cells were sorted using either FACS or magnetic beads. Notes on this clonotype: Its binding antigen is unknown. Nothing much larger sits one base from this clone, and base qualities are not available.

Genomic DNA served as template for TCR beta VDJ combination and CDR3 sequence profiling. An Illumina HiSeq 2000 was the platform used for TCR repertoire sequencing. Regarding the original processing steps: TRBV/TRBJ rearrangement plots, CDR3 size and DJ length profiles, and Simpson's diversity index were used to evaluate the repertoires. The most abundant DNA sequence in the deep sequencing data was taken as the immunodominant clone. CDR3 amino acid sequences were screened for sharing across subjects and were compared with published repertoires and the VDJdb database. TCRdb itself trimmed the public reads at Q25 with fastp, ran MiXCR and retained productive beta chains. Every distinct CDR3 protein forms one entry, paired with its most common genes and DNA. TCRdb's processing, not the study's, gives the V and J calls here. This sample holds approximately 150,000 distinct CDR3 sequences; less than 50% were observed only once. Clones ranked in the top ten supply roughly 2.9% of the sample.

From the cysteine up to the phenylalanine, the CDR3 has a length of 16 residues. The CDR3 DNA has 48 bases and is translated from base 1. After removal of 4 bases from V and 5 bases from J, the junction retains 11 bases not matched to a gene. As encoded in the germline V gene, CDR1 is SGHTA while CDR2 is FQGNSA. Sequences were obtained from sorted CD4+, CD8+, or CD8+CD57+ T cells (not recorded which) from PBMCs. The sequence was collected from a human donor with aplastic anemia. The chain is encoded by TRBV7-2 joined to TRBJ2-5; 9 bases in between match TRBD1. CDR3 sequence: CASSSGGTGMGETQYF. The sequenced DNA: TGTGCCAGCAGCTCTGGAGGGACAGGGATGGGTGAGACCCAGTACTTC.